This T cell receptor (beta chain) was profiled in a study of blood T cell repertoires in COVID-19. For the study at large: The cDNA or gDNA used as material had been derived from T cells, B-cell-depleted T cells, or PBMCs.

Per the original methods: Amplification from reference gene primers served as the basis for estimated nucleated cell counts. Data came from immunoSEQ multiplex PCR; TCRdb stores just in-frame clones and leaves some out. From that table come the V and J calls and clone size; the DNA was used to work out D and trimming. Of 200,000 to 300,000 clones in the sample, 75% to 90% were seen once. V shed 5 bases, J shed 1 base, and the junction held 10 bases outside the gene matches. Germline CDR1 and CDR2: SEHNR and FQNEAQ (reference sequence). The CDR3 runs 17 residues. Participant age was roughly 18 to 100 years, and participants resided in roughly 25 US areas.

Sequenced material: PBMCs or T cells enriched from blood (not recorded which). This receptor was taken from a man aged 35 to 55 who had recovered from COVID-19. The chain joins TRBV7-9 to TRBJ2-5, with 10 positions matching TRBD1. The CDR3 DNA is TGTGCCAGCAGCCAAGCCGGGACAGGGGCATTCCAAGAGACCCAGTACTTC. Its translation is CASSQAGTGAFQETQYF.